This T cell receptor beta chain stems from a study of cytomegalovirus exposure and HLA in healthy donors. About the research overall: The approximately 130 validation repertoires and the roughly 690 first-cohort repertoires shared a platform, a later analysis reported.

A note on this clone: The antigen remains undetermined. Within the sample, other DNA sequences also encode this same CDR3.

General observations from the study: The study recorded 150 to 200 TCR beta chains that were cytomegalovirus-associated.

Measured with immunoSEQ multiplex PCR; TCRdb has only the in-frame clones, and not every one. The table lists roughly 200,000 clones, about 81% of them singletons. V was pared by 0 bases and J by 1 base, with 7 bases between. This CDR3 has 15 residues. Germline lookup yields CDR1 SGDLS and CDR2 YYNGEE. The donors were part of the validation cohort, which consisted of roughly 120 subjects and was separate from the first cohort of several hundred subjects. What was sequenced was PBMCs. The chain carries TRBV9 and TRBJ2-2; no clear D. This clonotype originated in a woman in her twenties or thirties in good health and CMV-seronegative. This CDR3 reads CASSVVAGNTGELFF. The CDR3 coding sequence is TGTGCCAGCAGCGTAGTGGCAGGGAACACCGGGGAGCTGTTTTTT.